This is a list of T cell receptor beta chains from one sample in a study of control samples from healthy donors and cancer patients. The method was immunoSEQ multiplex PCR; TCRdb's version includes in-frame clones alone and lacks a portion of them. In the table there are about 410,000 clones, about nine tenths of which are singletons. Sequenced input: PBMCs. The receptors derive from a man aged 35 to 55 with head and neck cancer. Each CDR3 is given with its conserved first and last residue. The order of the fields is D gene, V gene, J gene, clone size, CDR3 protein, CDR3 DNA. D genes are given only for firm matches. Where a row states a size, it is once, few, many or the class of an expanded clone; other rows omit it.

D gene: TRBD1
V gene: TRBV6-5
J gene: TRBJ2-3
clone size: -
CDR3 protein: CASTFRGRVTDTQYF
CDR3 DNA: TGTGCCAGCACCTTCAGGGGGCGGGTAACAGATACGCAGTATTTT

D gene: -
V gene: TRBV3-1/TRBV3-2
J gene: TRBJ2-5
clone size: few
CDR3 protein: CASSPDVRSFYF
CDR3 DNA: TGTGCCAGCAGCCCTGACGTCAGGTCTTTTTACTTC

D gene: -
V gene: TRBV7-9
J gene: TRBJ2-6
clone size: -
CDR3 protein: CASSPEGAGANVLTF
CDR3 DNA: TGTGCCAGCAGTCCAGAGGGAGCTGGGGCCAACGTCCTGACTTTC

D gene: -
V gene: TRBV3-1/TRBV3-2
J gene: TRBJ2-3
clone size: -
CDR3 protein: CASSPGDGDSTDTQYF
CDR3 DNA: TGTGCCAGCAGCCCTGGGGACGGTGATAGCACAGATACGCAGTATTTT

D gene: -
V gene: TRBV14
J gene: TRBJ2-2
clone size: -
CDR3 protein: CASSQEEGPDAGELFF
CDR3 DNA: TGTGCCAGCAGCCAAGAGGAAGGGCCAGACGCCGGGGAGCTGTTTTTT

D gene: -
V gene: TRBV7-2
J gene: TRBJ1-6
clone size: -
CDR3 protein: CASSLGTWGSPLHF
CDR3 DNA: TGTGCCAGCAGCTTAGGGACCTGGGGTTCACCCCTCCACTTT

D gene: -
V gene: TRBV5-5
J gene: TRBJ1-2
clone size: few
CDR3 protein: CASSLAGTSLLLGYTF
CDR3 DNA: TGTGCCAGCAGCTTGGCCGGGACATCCTTGTTGCTTGGCTACACCTTC

D gene: -
V gene: TRBV10-3
J gene: TRBJ1-2
clone size: -
CDR3 protein: CAIQSLGRSNGYTF
CDR3 DNA: TGTGCCATCCAGAGCTTAGGGCGCTCGAATGGCTACACCTTC

D gene: -
V gene: TRBV19
J gene: TRBJ2-7
clone size: -
CDR3 protein: CASSIRLLAYEQYF
CDR3 DNA: TGTGCCAGTAGTATAAGACTTCTAGCCTACGAGCAGTACTTC

D gene: -
V gene: TRBV19
J gene: TRBJ2-1
clone size: once
CDR3 protein: CASSTRQTLGSNEQFF
CDR3 DNA: TGTGCCAGTAGTACCCGACAAACCTTGGGATCCAATGAGCAGTTCTTC

D gene: -
V gene: TRBV5-1
J gene: TRBJ2-1
clone size: once
CDR3 protein: CASRPQGGASSYNEQFF
CDR3 DNA: TGCGCCAGCCGACCCCAGGGGGGGGCTAGCTCCTACAATGAGCAGTTCTTC

D gene: TRBD2
V gene: TRBV28
J gene: TRBJ2-3
clone size: once
CDR3 protein: CASSPTSGGAKDTQYF
CDR3 DNA: TGTGCCAGCAGTCCCACAAGCGGGGGGGCAAAAGATACGCAGTATTTT

D gene: TRBD2
V gene: TRBV27
J gene: TRBJ2-1
clone size: -
CDR3 protein: CASELAGPGGNEQFF
CDR3 DNA: TGTGCCAGTGAGTTAGCGGGACCGGGGGGCAATGAGCAGTTCTTC

D gene: -
V gene: TRBV7-3
J gene: TRBJ2-7
clone size: -
CDR3 protein: CASSTQGEDEQYF
CDR3 DNA: TGTGCCAGCAGCACACAGGGAGAGGACGAGCAGTACTTC

D gene: -
V gene: TRBV7-2
J gene: TRBJ2-3
clone size: -
CDR3 protein: CASSLGPLGRGTDTQYF
CDR3 DNA: TGTGCCAGCAGCTTAGGTCCCCTTGGCAGGGGAACAGATACGCAGTATTTT

D gene: -
V gene: TRBV27
J gene: TRBJ1-1
clone size: -
CDR3 protein: CASSLSGSTEAFF
CDR3 DNA: TGTGCCAGCAGTTTATCTGGGAGTACTGAAGCTTTCTTT

D gene: -
V gene: TRBV9
J gene: TRBJ2-2
clone size: -
CDR3 protein: CASSVFEHSNTGELFF
CDR3 DNA: TGTGCCAGCAGCGTATTTGAACATTCGAACACCGGGGAGCTGTTTTTT

D gene: -
V gene: TRBV14
J gene: TRBJ2-2
clone size: -
CDR3 protein: CASSQGGGTANTGELFF
CDR3 DNA: TGTGCCAGCAGCCAAGGGGGAGGCACCGCGAACACCGGGGAGCTGTTTTTT

D gene: -
V gene: TRBV11-2
J gene: TRBJ2-3
clone size: -
CDR3 protein: CASSPRTFADTQYF
CDR3 DNA: TGTGCCAGCAGCCCACGAACCTTTGCAGATACGCAGTATTTT

D gene: TRBD2
V gene: TRBV29-1
J gene: TRBJ2-1
clone size: -
CDR3 protein: CSVEGTSGRNNEQFF
CDR3 DNA: TGCAGCGTTGAGGGGACTAGCGGGAGGAACAATGAGCAGTTCTTC

D gene: -
V gene: TRBV6-5
J gene: TRBJ2-7
clone size: -
CDR3 protein: CASNRGGQSSYEQYF
CDR3 DNA: TGTGCCAGCAATAGGGGGGGACAAAGCTCCTACGAGCAGTACTTC

D gene: -
V gene: TRBV5-1
J gene: TRBJ1-2
clone size: -
CDR3 protein: CASSSTPNYGYTF
CDR3 DNA: TGCGCCAGCAGCTCGACTCCTAACTATGGCTACACCTTC

D gene: -
V gene: TRBV3-1/TRBV3-2
J gene: TRBJ2-3
clone size: -
CDR3 protein: CASSPRGAASTDTQYF
CDR3 DNA: TGTGCCAGCAGCCCCAGGGGGGCCGCTAGCACAGATACGCAGTATTTT

D gene: -
V gene: TRBV4-1
J gene: TRBJ2-2
clone size: few
CDR3 protein: CASSLAGRLHTGELFF
CDR3 DNA: TGCGCCAGCAGCCTTGCCGGGAGACTCCACACCGGGGAGCTGTTTTTT

D gene: -
V gene: TRBV4-3
J gene: TRBJ1-2
clone size: -
CDR3 protein: CASSQEAGRGYTF
CDR3 DNA: TGCGCCAGCAGCCAAGAAGCGGGGAGAGGCTACACCTTC

D gene: TRBD2
V gene: TRBV7-9
J gene: TRBJ2-3
clone size: -
CDR3 protein: CASSLPGGRTDTQYF
CDR3 DNA: TGTGCCAGCAGCTTACCGGGGGGTCGTACAGATACGCAGTATTTT

D gene: -
V gene: TRBV7-2
J gene: TRBJ1-5
clone size: -
CDR3 protein: CASSSGGNQPQHF
CDR3 DNA: TGTGCCAGCAGCTCCGGGGGCAATCAGCCCCAGCATTTT

D gene: TRBD1
V gene: TRBV7-2
J gene: TRBJ1-5
clone size: -
CDR3 protein: CASSSDRGSHQPQHF
CDR3 DNA: TGTGCCAGCAGCTCGGACAGGGGCTCCCATCAGCCCCAGCATTTT

D gene: -
V gene: TRBV10-1
J gene: TRBJ2-2
clone size: -
CDR3 protein: CASSGTWGELFF
CDR3 DNA: TGCGCCAGCAGCGGGACCTGGGGGGAGCTGTTTTTT

D gene: -
V gene: TRBV30
J gene: TRBJ2-1
clone size: -
CDR3 protein: CAWSVRDEQFF
CDR3 DNA: TGTGCCTGGAGTGTAAGGGACGAGCAGTTCTTC

D gene: TRBD2
V gene: TRBV27
J gene: TRBJ2-7
clone size: -
CDR3 protein: CASSPQGLAVAYEQYF
CDR3 DNA: TGTGCCAGCAGTCCCCAGGGACTAGCGGTGGCCTACGAGCAGTACTTC

D gene: -
V gene: TRBV24-1
J gene: TRBJ2-2
clone size: -
CDR3 protein: CATSDITNTGELFF
CDR3 DNA: TGTGCCACCAGTGACATAACGAACACCGGGGAGCTGTTTTTT

D gene: -
V gene: TRBV4-2
J gene: TRBJ1-5
clone size: few
CDR3 protein: CASSQDPARPQHF
CDR3 DNA: TGTGCCAGCAGCCAAGATCCCGCTCGGCCCCAGCATTTT

D gene: -
V gene: TRBV5-1
J gene: TRBJ2-6
clone size: -
CDR3 protein: CASSLQGTGANVLTF
CDR3 DNA: TGCGCCAGCAGCTTGCAGGGAACTGGGGCCAACGTCCTGACTTTC

D gene: TRBD1
V gene: TRBV19
J gene: TRBJ2-7
clone size: -
CDR3 protein: CASSPRGSYEQYF
CDR3 DNA: TGTGCCAGTAGCCCCAGGGGGTCCTACGAGCAGTACTTC

D gene: -
V gene: TRBV5-1
J gene: TRBJ2-7
clone size: -
CDR3 protein: CASSSWTQGDEQYF
CDR3 DNA: TGCGCCAGCAGCTCCTGGACTCAGGGAGACGAGCAGTACTTC

D gene: TRBD1
V gene: TRBV15
J gene: TRBJ1-5
clone size: few
CDR3 protein: CATSSAGTGYNQPQHF
CDR3 DNA: TGTGCCACCAGCAGCGCCGGGACAGGGTACAATCAGCCCCAGCATTTT

D gene: TRBD2
V gene: TRBV6-5
J gene: TRBJ2-2
clone size: -
CDR3 protein: CASSSGLAGGTGELFF
CDR3 DNA: TGTGCCAGCAGTTCGGGACTAGCGGGAGGGACCGGGGAGCTGTTTTTT

D gene: -
V gene: TRBV28
J gene: TRBJ2-2
clone size: -
CDR3 protein: CASSSGRYYANTGELFF
CDR3 DNA: TGTGCCAGCAGCTCCGGACGGTATTACGCGAACACCGGGGAGCTGTTTTTT

D gene: TRBD1
V gene: TRBV28
J gene: TRBJ1-4
clone size: -
CDR3 protein: CASTTGQLRNEKLFF
CDR3 DNA: TGTGCCAGCACCACGGGACAGCTTCGTAATGAAAAACTGTTTTTT

D gene: TRBD1
V gene: TRBV5-6
J gene: TRBJ1-4
clone size: -
CDR3 protein: CASSWGTGEQEKLFF
CDR3 DNA: TGTGCCAGCAGCTGGGGGACAGGGGAGCAAGAAAAACTGTTTTTT